This is a list of T cell receptor beta chains from one sample in a study of T-cell memory formation after mild COVID-19. TCRdb passed the 5' RACE reads through MiXCR, listing each CDR3 protein once. The profile shows 150,000 to 200,000 distinct CDR3 sequences, roughly 12% of them singletons. Sequencing was done on a sample of PBMCs or a T cell subset sorted from them (not recorded which). All receptors come from a man younger than 35 who had mild COVID-19 (a few samples of this study predate the infection). Cell type and time point are not known. CDR3s include the opening cysteine and the closing phenylalanine or tryptophan. Each record gives: CDR3 DNA, CDR3 protein, J gene, D gene, clone size, V gene. The D gene is left open where the match is weak. Part of the rows lack a size; the others show once, few, many or a class for expanded clones.

CDR3 DNA: TGTGCCAGCAGCCCTGACACAGATACGCAGTATTTT
CDR3 protein: CASSPDTDTQYF
J gene: TRBJ2-3
D gene: NA
clone size: many
V gene: TRBV5-5

CDR3 DNA: TGTGCCAGCAGCTGGGGACCCACAGATACGCAGTATTTT
CDR3 protein: CASSWGPTDTQYF
J gene: TRBJ2-3
D gene: NA
clone size: NA
V gene: TRBV12-3/TRBV12-4

CDR3 DNA: TGTGCCAGCAGCGTAGGGGAGACGGAGCAGTTCTTC
CDR3 protein: CASSVGETEQFF
J gene: TRBJ2-1
D gene: NA
clone size: NA
V gene: TRBV9

CDR3 DNA: TGTGCCAGCAGTTTCACCGGGGCCCAAGAGACCCAGTACTTC
CDR3 protein: CASSFTGAQETQYF
J gene: TRBJ2-5
D gene: NA
clone size: few
V gene: TRBV6-5

CDR3 DNA: TGTGCCAGCAGACGGACAGGGGGCGCATTAGGATATGGCTACACCTTC
CDR3 protein: CASRRTGGALGYGYTF
J gene: TRBJ1-2
D gene: TRBD1
clone size: few
V gene: TRBV7-2

CDR3 DNA: TGTGCCACCGCCCTACAGGGGGGTCAGCCCCAGCATTTT
CDR3 protein: CATALQGGQPQHF
J gene: TRBJ1-5
D gene: TRBD1
clone size: few
V gene: TRBV24-1

CDR3 DNA: TGTGCCAGCAGCGTAGCGGGGACTGGCTACACCTTC
CDR3 protein: CASSVAGTGYTF
J gene: TRBJ1-2
D gene: NA
clone size: NA
V gene: TRBV9

CDR3 DNA: TGTGCCAGCACTGATGCCCCTGGGAATTCACCCCTCCACTTT
CDR3 protein: CASTDAPGNSPLHF
J gene: TRBJ1-6
D gene: NA
clone size: NA
V gene: TRBV28

CDR3 DNA: TGTGCCAGCAGCTTATATATATACTATGGCTACACCTTC
CDR3 protein: CASSLYIYYGYTF
J gene: TRBJ1-2
D gene: NA
clone size: NA
V gene: TRBV7-2

CDR3 DNA: TGTGCCAGCAGTTTTGCTGGCGAGACCCAGTACTTC
CDR3 protein: CASSFAGETQYF
J gene: TRBJ2-5
D gene: NA
clone size: NA
V gene: TRBV12-3/TRBV12-4

CDR3 DNA: TGCGCCAGCAGCCCCGGCGGGTCTGCAGGAGATACGCAGTATTTT
CDR3 protein: CASSPGGSAGDTQYF
J gene: TRBJ2-3
D gene: NA
clone size: many
V gene: TRBV5-1

CDR3 DNA: TGCAGCGTTGGGCAGCGGACAGGCCAAGAGACCCAGTACTTC
CDR3 protein: CSVGQRTGQETQYF
J gene: TRBJ2-5
D gene: TRBD1
clone size: many
V gene: TRBV29-1

CDR3 DNA: TGTGCCAGCAGCACCCTAGCTCCGCCAGATACGCAGTATTTT
CDR3 protein: CASSTLAPPDTQYF
J gene: TRBJ2-3
D gene: NA
clone size: NA
V gene: TRBV7-6